These 4 T cell receptor beta chains originate from one sample sequenced in a study of siplizumab effects on memory and regulatory T cells. The method was immunoSEQ multiplex PCR; TCRdb's version includes in-frame clones alone and lacks a portion of them. There are 70,000 to 90,000 clones in the sample; 80% to 90% occur only once, and around 15% lies in the top ten. Sequencing was done on a sample of CD4+ T cells sorted from blood. Every receptor here comes from a human donor in good health.

The genes are TRBV29-1 and TRBJ1-1, with 9 bases matching TRBD1. The CDR3 runs 14 residues. V was clipped by 4 bases and J by 0 bases; unmatched bases: 3. CDR1 is SQVTM, CDR2 ANQGSEA, per germline. The CDR3 protein is CSVVRDRVNTEAFF. In DNA, the CDR3 is TGCAGCGTTGTGCGGGACAGGGTGAACACTGAAGCTTTCTTT.

V usage is TRBV2 and J usage is TRBJ1-2; no definite D call. Germline lookup yields CDR1 SNHLY and CDR2 FYNNEI. The CDR3 spans 11 residues. Deletions cut 6 bases from V and 8 bases from J, with 10 bases between. The CDR3 bases are TGTGCCAGCAGAATCAGAGAGGGCTACACCTTC. Protein product: CASRIREGYTF.

The J gene is TRBJ2-1, the V gene TRBV7-3; tentatively, D is TRBD1 or TRBD2 (5 bases each). From germline, CDR1 is SGHTA and CDR2 FQGTGA. V gave up 4 bases and J gave up 10 bases, with 14 bases separating them. This CDR3 is built from 13 residues. CDR3 nucleotides: TGTGCCAGCAGCTGGGACCCTAATGGCGAGCAGTTCTTC. Its translation: CASSWDPNGEQFF.

This chain links TRBV5-1 with TRBJ1-1; weak D call: TRBD1 (6 bases). Trimming cost V 4 bases and J 7 bases, with 17 bases left between them. CDR1 is SGHRS, CDR2 YFSETQ, per germline. The CDR3 runs 14 residues. The CDR3 sequence: CASSPRDKPYEAFF. The CDR3 DNA is TGCGCCAGCAGCCCCAGGGACAAGCCTTATGAAGCTTTCTTT.